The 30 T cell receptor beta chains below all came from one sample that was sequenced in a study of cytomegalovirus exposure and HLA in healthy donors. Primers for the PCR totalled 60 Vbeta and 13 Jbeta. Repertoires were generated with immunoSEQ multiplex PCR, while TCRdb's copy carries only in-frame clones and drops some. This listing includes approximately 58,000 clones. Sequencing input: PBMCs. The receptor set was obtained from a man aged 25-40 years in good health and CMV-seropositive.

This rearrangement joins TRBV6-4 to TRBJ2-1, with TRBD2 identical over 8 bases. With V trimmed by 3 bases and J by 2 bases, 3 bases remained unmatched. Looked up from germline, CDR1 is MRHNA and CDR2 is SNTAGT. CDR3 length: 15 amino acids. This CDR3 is CASSEFSGAYNEQFF. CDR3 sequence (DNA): TGTGCCAGCAGTGAGTTTAGCGGGGCCTACAATGAGCAGTTCTTC.

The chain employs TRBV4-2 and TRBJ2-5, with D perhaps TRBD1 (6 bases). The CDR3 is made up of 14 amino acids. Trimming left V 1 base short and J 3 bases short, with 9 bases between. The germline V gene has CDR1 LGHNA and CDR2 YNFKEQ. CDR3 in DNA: TGTGCCAGCAGCCAAGTTGGACAGAAAGAGACCCAGTACTTC. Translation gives CASSQVGQKETQYF.

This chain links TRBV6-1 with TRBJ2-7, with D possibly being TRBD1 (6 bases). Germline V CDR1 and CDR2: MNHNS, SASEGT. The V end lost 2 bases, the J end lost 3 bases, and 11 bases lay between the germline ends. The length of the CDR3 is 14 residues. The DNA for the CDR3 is TGTGCCAGCAGTGAATCTGGGACAATCTACGAGCAGTACTTC. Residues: CASSESGTIYEQYF.

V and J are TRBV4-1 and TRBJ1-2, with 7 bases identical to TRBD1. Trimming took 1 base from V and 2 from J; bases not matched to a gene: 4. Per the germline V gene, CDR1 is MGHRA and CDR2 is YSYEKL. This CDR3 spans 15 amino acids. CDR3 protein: CASSQAADRNYGYTF. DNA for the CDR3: TGCGCCAGCAGCCAAGCAGCGGACAGGAACTATGGCTACACCTTC.

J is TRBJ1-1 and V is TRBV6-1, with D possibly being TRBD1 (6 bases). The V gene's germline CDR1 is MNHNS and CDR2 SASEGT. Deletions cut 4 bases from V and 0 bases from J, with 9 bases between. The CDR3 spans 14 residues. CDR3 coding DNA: TGTGCCAGCAGTGCAGGACAGTTGAACACTGAAGCTTTCTTT. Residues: CASSAGQLNTEAFF.

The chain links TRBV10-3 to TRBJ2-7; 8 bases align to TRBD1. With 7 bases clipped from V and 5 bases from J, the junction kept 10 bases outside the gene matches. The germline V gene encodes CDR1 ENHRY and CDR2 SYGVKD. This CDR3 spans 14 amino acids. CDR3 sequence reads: CAITDGQGGDEQYF. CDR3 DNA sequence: TGTGCCATCACCGATGGACAGGGCGGCGACGAGCAGTACTTC.

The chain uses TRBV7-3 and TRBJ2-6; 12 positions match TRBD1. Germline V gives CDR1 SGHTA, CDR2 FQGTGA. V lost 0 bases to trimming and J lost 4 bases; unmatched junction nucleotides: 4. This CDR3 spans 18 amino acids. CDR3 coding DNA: TGTGCCAGCAGCTTAACGGGACAGGGGGCAGAGGGGGCCAACGTCCTGACTTTC. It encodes CASSLTGQGAEGANVLTF. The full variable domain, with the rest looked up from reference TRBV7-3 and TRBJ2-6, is GAGVSQTPSNKVTEKGKYVELRCDPISGHTALYWYRQSLGQGPEFLIYFQGTGAADDSGLPNDRFFAVRPEGSVSTLKIQRTERGDSAVYLCASSLTGQGAEGANVLTFGAGSRLTVL.

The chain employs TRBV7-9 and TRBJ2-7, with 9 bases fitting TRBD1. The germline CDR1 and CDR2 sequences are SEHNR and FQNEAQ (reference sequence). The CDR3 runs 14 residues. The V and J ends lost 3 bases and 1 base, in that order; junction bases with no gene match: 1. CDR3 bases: TGTGCCAGCAGCTTTGACAGGGGGTCCTACGAGCAGTACTTC. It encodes CASSFDRGSYEQYF.

CDR3 residues: CAWNGQGAWGYTF. The CDR3 nucleotides read TGTGCCTGGAATGGACAGGGGGCTTGGGGCTACACCTTC. V is TRBV30 and J is TRBJ1-2; 11 bases are shared with TRBD1. Losses at the gene ends were 4 bases for V and 8 bases for J; bases not matched to a gene: 6. Germline assignment: CDR1 GTSNPN and CDR2 SVGIG (reference sequence). This CDR3 comprises 13 residues.

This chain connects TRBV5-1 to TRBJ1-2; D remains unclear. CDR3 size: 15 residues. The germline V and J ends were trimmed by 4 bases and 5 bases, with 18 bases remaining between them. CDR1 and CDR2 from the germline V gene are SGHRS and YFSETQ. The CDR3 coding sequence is TGCGCCAGCAGCGCCCAGGTGGAAAGACCTTATGGCTACACCTTC. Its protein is CASSAQVERPYGYTF.

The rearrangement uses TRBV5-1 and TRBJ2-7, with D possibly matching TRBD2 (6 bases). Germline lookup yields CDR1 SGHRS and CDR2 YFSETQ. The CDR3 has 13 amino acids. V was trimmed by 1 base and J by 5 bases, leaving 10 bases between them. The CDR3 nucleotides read TGCGCCAGCAGCTTGCGGGGGAAAGACGAGCAGTACTTC. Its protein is CASSLRGKDEQYF.

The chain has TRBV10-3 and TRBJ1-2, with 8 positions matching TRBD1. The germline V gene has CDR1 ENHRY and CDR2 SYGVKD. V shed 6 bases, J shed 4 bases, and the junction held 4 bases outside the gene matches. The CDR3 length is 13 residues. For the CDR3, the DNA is TGTGCCATCAGGGACAGGGTTCCCTATGGCTACACCTTC. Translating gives CAIRDRVPYGYTF.

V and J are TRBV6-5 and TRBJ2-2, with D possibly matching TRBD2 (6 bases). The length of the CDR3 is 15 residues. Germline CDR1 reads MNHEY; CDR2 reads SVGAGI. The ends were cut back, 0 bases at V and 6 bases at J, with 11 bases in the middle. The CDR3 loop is CASSYSTGRPGELFF. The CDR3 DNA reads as TGTGCCAGCAGTTACTCGACGGGGAGGCCCGGGGAGCTGTTTTTT.

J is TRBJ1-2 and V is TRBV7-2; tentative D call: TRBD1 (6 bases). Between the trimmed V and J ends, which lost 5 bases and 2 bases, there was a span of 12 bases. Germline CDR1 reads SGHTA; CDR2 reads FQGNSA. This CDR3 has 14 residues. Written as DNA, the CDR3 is TGTGCCAGCAGCCTGGTAGGACAGAACTATGGCTACACCTTC. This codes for CASSLVGQNYGYTF.

In DNA form, the CDR3 reads TGTGCCAGCAGCCTGGGACAAGCCGACGTGGAGCAGTACTTC. The encoded protein is CASSLGQADVEQYF. The chain joins TRBV11-2 to TRBJ2-7, with D possibly TRBD1 on 6 matching bases. The V end lost 5 bases, the J end lost 7 bases, and 18 bases lay between the germline ends. The CDR3 is made up of 14 amino acids. Germline values: CDR1 SGHAT, CDR2 FQNNGV.

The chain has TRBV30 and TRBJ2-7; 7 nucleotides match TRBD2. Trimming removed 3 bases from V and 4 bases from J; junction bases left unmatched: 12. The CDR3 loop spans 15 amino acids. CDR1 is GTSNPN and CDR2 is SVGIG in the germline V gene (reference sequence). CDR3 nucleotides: TGTGCCTGGAGGCAACGAGGTGCTAGCGGTTACGAGCAGTACTTC. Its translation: CAWRQRGASGYEQYF.

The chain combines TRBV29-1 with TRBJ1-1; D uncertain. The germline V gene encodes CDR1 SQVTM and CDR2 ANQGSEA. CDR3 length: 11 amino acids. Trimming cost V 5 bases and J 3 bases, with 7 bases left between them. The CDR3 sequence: CSVSGDTEAFF. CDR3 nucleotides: TGCAGCGTTTCCGGGGACACTGAAGCTTTCTTT.

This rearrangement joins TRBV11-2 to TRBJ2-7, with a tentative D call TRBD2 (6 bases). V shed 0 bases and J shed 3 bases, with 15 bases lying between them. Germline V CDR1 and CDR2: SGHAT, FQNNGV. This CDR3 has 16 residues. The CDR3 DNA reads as TGTGCCAGCAGCTTAGAAGACGTTAGCGGAATCTACGAGCAGTACTTC. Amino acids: CASSLEDVSGIYEQYF. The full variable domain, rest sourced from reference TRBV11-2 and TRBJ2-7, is EAGVAQSPRYKIIEKRQSVAFWCNPISGHATLYWYQQILGQGPKLLIQFQNNGVVDDSQLPKDRFSAERLKGVDSTLKIQPAKLEDSAVYLCASSLEDVSGIYEQYFGPGTRLTVT.

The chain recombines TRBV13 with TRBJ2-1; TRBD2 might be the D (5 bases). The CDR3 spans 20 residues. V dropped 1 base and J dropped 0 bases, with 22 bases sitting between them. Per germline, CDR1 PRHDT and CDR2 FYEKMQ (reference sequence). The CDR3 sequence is CASSLVRGSGGAISYNEQFF. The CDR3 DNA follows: TGTGCCAGCAGCTTAGTCCGAGGGTCCGGCGGCGCAATCTCCTACAATGAGCAGTTCTTC.

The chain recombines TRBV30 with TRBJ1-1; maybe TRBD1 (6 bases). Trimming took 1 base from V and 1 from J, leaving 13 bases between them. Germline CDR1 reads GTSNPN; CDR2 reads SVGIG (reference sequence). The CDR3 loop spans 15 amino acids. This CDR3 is CAWSEVDRRNTEAFF. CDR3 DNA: TGTGCCTGGAGTGAGGTCGACAGGCGGAACACTGAAGCTTTCTTT. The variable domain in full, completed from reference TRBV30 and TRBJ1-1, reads SQTIHQWPATLVQPVGSPLSLECTVEGTSNPNLYWYRQAAGRGLQLLFYSVGIGQISSEVPQNLSASRPQDRQFILSSKKLLLSDSGFYLCAWSEVDRRNTEAFFGQGTRLTVV.

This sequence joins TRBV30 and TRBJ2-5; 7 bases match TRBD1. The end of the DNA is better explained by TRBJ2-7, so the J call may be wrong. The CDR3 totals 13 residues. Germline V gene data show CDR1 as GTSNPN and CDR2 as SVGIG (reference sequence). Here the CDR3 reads CAWSTGTAYEQYF. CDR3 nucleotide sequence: TGTGCCTGGAGTACGGGGACAGCCTACGAGCAGTACTTC.

CDR3 in DNA: TGCAGCGTTCAAGCGGGTAGCTCCTACAATGAGCAGTTCTTC. It yields the protein CSVQAGSSYNEQFF. The genes are TRBV29-1 and TRBJ2-1, with D tentatively TRBD2 (6 bases). The V end was cut by 5 bases, the J end by 0 bases, with 11 bases between. The CDR3 consists of 14 residues. Germline-derived CDR1 and CDR2 are SQVTM and ANQGSEA.

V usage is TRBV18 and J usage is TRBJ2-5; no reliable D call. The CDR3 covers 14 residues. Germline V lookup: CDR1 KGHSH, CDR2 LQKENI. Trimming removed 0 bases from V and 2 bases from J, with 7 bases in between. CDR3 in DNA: TGTGCCAGCTCACCACCCGTGTTTCAAGAGACCCAGTACTTC. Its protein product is CASSPPVFQETQYF.

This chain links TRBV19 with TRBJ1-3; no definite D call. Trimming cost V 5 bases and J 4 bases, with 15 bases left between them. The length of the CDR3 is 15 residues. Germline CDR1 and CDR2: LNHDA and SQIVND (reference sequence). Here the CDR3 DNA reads TGTGCCAGTAGTTTAGGAGCAGCGTGGGGAAACACCATATATTTT. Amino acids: CASSLGAAWGNTIYF.

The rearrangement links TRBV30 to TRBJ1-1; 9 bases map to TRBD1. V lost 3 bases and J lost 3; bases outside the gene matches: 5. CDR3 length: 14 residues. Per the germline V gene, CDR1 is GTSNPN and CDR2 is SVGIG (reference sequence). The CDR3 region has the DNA TGTGCCTGGAGAACTTGGACAGGGGACACTGAAGCTTTCTTT. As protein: CAWRTWTGDTEAFF. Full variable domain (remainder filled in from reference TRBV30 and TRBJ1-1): SQTIHQWPATLVQPVGSPLSLECTVEGTSNPNLYWYRQAAGRGLQLLFYSVGIGQISSEVPQNLSASRPQDRQFILSSKKLLLSDSGFYLCAWRTWTGDTEAFFGQGTRLTVV.

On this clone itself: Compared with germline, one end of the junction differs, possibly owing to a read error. The CDR3 protein is CASSLRTKMETQYF. The CDR3 coding sequence is TGTGCTAGCAGCCTACGGACTAAAATGGAGACCCAGTACTTC. V gene TRBV7-7 combines with J gene TRBJ2-5; a weak D match, TRBD2 (6 bases). The CDR3 is 14 amino acids. Germline assignment: CDR1 SSHAT and CDR2 FNYEAQ (reference sequence). Filled out from reference TRBV7-7 and TRBJ2-5, the complete variable domain reads GAGVSQSPRYKVTKRGQDVTLRCDPISSHATLYWYQQALGQGPEFLTYFNYEAQPDKSGLPSDRFSAERPEGSISTLTIQRTEQRDSAMYRCASSLRTKMETQYFGPGTRLLVL.

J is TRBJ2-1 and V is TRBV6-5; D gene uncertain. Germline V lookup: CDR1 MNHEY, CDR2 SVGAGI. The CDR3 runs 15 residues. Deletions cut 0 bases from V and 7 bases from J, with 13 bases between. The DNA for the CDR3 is TGTGCCAGCAGTTACTCGAATGCTATTGAGAATGAGCAGTTCTTC. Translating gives CASSYSNAIENEQFF.

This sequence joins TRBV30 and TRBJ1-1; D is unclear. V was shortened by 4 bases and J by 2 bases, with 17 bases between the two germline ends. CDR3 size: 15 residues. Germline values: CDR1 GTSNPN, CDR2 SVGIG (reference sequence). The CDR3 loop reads CAWNEGWLANTEAFF. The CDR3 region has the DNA TGTGCCTGGAATGAGGGATGGTTAGCCAACACTGAAGCTTTCTTT.

The CDR3 loop reads CASSPRWQGIETQYF. Written as DNA, the CDR3 is TGCGCCAGCAGCCCCAGGTGGCAGGGCATCGAGACCCAGTACTTC. The chain combines TRBV5-1 with TRBJ2-5, with D possibly TRBD1 on 5 matching bases. The CDR3 extends over 15 amino acids. The V gene lost 4 bases and the J gene lost 5 bases, with 18 bases spanning the gap. Germline V gene data show CDR1 as SGHRS and CDR2 as YFSETQ.

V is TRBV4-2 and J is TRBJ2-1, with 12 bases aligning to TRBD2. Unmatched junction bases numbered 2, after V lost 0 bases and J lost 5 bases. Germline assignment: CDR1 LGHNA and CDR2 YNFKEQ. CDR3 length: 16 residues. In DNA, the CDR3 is TGTGCCAGCAGCCAAGAACTAGCGGGAGGTCACAATGAGCAGTTCTTC. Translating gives CASSQELAGGHNEQFF.